This T cell receptor beta chain was retrieved from a study of blood T cells in healthy people across ages. Overall study context: Template switching retrieved approximately one barcoded beta molecule for each two T cells.

J lost 5 bases, V lost 4 bases, and 4 bases had no gene match. Per germline, CDR1 MGHRA and CDR2 YSYEKL. CDR3 length: 15 residues. This clonotype was observed at least ten times. The authors ran a second PCR of about 6 to 11 cycles using a sample-barcoded 5' primer and a J-beta primer mix. TCRdb used MiXCR to reprocess the 5' RACE reads, holding one entry per CDR3 protein. The sample yields around 1,500,000 distinct CDR3 sequences, around two fifths seen once. The sequence was collected from a young woman in good health. The material sequenced was blood. The J gene is TRBJ2-2, the V gene TRBV4-1; 10 positions agree with TRBD1. Here the CDR3 reads CASSLWTGGTGELFF. For the CDR3, the DNA is TGCGCCAGCAGCCTTTGGACAGGGGGGACCGGGGAGCTGTTTTTT.